This section outlines one TCR beta chain sequence together with its context. The data stem from a study of blood T cell repertoires in COVID-19. Study summary: Researchers got acute and convalescent COVID-19 samples from the United States, Italy and Spain. Nucleic acid was either cDNA or gDNA, and it came from T cells, B-cell-depleted T cells, or PBMCs.

Trimming took 1 base from V and 2 from J, leaving 9 bases between them. Germline V gives CDR1 MNHEY, CDR2 SMNVEV (reference sequence). This CDR3 has 15 residues. Original handling: Amplified reference gene primers provided the basis for estimating nucleated cell counts. TCRdb keeps only in-frame clones here, not all; method: immunoSEQ multiplex PCR. V and J calls and clone size are copied from that table; D and trimming were computed from the DNA. This table has about 78,000 clones, roughly 86% appearing once. The sequence came from a man aged 45 to 65 with active or convalescent COVID-19. The V call is TRBV27, the J call TRBJ1-5; D might be TRBD1 (5 bases). What was sequenced was peripheral blood. In DNA, the CDR3 is TGTGCCAGCAGTTTATTAGGGGCAGGCAATCAGCCCCAGCATTTT. Protein: CASSLLGAGNQPQHF.